This T cell receptor (beta chain) originates from a study of T cell repertoires in cytomegalovirus infection (dated 2019 in TCRdb). Background on the whole study: Donor HLA type was relevant to the analysis, because carriage of CMV infection together with the matching HLA type was indicated by public TCR beta signatures. Points the paper makes about the study in general: Carriers of CMV infection plus the relevant HLA type were discriminated by the cumulative frequency of public TCR beta family members in the study cohort and in an independent roughly 340-donor cohort. In the ex vivo response, HLA-C-restricted CMV-specific TCR beta clonotypes were dominant, and in two of eight donors the single most frequent clonotype came from this HLA-C-restricted group.

These reads were obtained on an Illumina HiSeq 1500. TCRdb reanalyzed the raw reads on its own, using fastp at Q25 for trimming and MiXCR for clone calling, and kept in-frame beta chains. Rows are unified per CDR3 protein, each entry keeping the most common DNA and genes. For this sample the table gives about 360,000 distinct CDR3 sequences, of which 15% to 20% were detected only once. The top ten clonotypes cover about 10% of the sample. This clonotype was seen many times. What antigen it recognizes has not been identified. No quality values exist for individual bases; no much larger clone is one base distant. Material for sequencing was PBMCs. The sequence was obtained from a human donor in good health (CMV status not recorded). Some clones in this sample may be carry-over from other donors' samples.

The nucleotide sequence reads TGTGCCAGCAGCTTAGAGCGGACAGCTGGCACAGATACGCAGTATTTT. This is translated as CASSLERTAGTDTQYF. The V gene is TRBV7-2 and the J gene is TRBJ2-3; possibly the D gene is TRBD1, per 6 matching bases. The CDR3 sequence holds 16 residues, the cysteine and phenylalanine included. The entry retains the CDR3 DNA only, 48 bases that are in frame from base 1. CDR1 SGHTA and CDR2 FQGNSA were looked up in the germline V gene. V lost 1 base and J lost 1 base; the stretch between them is 12 bases long. Beyond the CDR3, the reference TRBV7-2 and TRBJ2-3 genes provide the residues; the full variable domain reads: GAGVSQSPSNKVTEKGKDVELRCDPISGHTALYWYRQSLGQGLEFLIYFQGNSAPDKSGLPSDRFSAERTGGSVSTLTIQRTQQEDSAVYLCASSLERTAGTDTQYFGPGTRLTVL.